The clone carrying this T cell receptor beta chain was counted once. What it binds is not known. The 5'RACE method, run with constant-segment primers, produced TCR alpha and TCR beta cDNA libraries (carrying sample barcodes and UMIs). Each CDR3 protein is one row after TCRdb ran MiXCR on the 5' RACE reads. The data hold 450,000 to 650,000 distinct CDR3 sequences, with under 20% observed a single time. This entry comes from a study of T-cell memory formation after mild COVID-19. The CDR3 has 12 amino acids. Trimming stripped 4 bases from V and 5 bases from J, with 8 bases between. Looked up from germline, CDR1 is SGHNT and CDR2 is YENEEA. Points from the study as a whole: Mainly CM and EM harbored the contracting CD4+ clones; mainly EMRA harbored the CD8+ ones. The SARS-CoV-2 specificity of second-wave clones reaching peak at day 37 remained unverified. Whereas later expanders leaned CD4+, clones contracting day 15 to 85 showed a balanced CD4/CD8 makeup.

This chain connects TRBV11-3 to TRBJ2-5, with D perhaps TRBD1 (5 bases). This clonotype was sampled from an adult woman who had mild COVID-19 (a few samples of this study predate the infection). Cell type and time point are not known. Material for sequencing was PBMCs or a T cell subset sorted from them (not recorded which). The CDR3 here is CASSSAGETQYF. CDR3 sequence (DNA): TGTGCCAGCAGCTCGGCAGGGGAGACCCAGTACTTC.